The clone carrying this T cell receptor beta chain was found once. The repertoire was sequenced with immunoSEQ multiplex PCR; TCRdb's copy has only in-frame clones and lacks some. This sample has about 350,000 clones; more than 70% occur once, and the top ten carry 5.3%. In terms of age and location, participants ranged from roughly 18 to 90 years and lived in about two dozen US areas. Researchers sorted participants into cohorts using their self-reported clinical history. V lost 2 bases, J lost 0 bases, and 9 bases lay in between. The CDR3 consists of 15 residues. The germline CDR1 and CDR2 sequences are SGDLS and YYNGEE. These data originate in a study of blood T cell repertoires in COVID-19. Whole-study context: There were acute and convalescent COVID-19 samples, and they came from the United States, Italy and Spain. In each case, the material was cDNA or gDNA derived from T cells, B-cell-depleted T cells, or PBMCs.

The V gene is TRBV9, the J gene TRBJ1-3; possible D gene TRBD1, 6 bases. This clonotype was sampled from a woman aged 30 to 39 who had recovered from COVID-19. Sequences were obtained from PBMCs or T cells enriched from blood (not recorded which). CDR3 nucleotides: TGTGCCAGCAGCGTTCAGGGGAACTCTGGAAACACCATATATTTT. Its translation: CASSVQGNSGNTIYF. Variable domain in full (rest from reference TRBV9 and TRBJ1-3): DSGVTQTPKHLITATGQRVTLRCSPRSGDLSVYWYQQSLDQGLQFLIQYYNGEERAKGNILERFSAQQFPDLHSELNLSSLELGDSALYFCASSVQGNSGNTIYFGEGSWLTVV.